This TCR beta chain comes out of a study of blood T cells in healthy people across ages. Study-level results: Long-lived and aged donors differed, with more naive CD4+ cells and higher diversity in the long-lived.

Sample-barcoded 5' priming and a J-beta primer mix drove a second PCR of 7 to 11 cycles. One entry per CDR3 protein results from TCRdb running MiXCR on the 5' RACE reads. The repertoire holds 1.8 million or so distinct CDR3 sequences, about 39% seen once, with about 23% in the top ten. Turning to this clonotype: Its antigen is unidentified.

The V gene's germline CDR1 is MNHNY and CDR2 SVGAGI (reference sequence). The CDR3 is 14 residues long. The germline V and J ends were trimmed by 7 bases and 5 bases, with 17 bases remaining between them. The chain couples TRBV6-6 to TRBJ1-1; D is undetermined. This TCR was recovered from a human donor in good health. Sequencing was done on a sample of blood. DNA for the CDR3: TGTGCCAGCACCCCCGGCGGAGGGAGGACTGAAGCTTTCTTT. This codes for CASTPGGGRTEAFF.